Below, 10 T cell receptor beta chains from the same sample are listed, as sequenced in a study of T cells after posttransplantation cyclophosphamide. Profiling relied on immunoSEQ multiplex PCR, and the TCRdb table lists in-frame clones only, not all of them. This sample carries about 39,000 clones, none of them present only once. Material: PBMCs. These receptors were taken from a woman in her forties or fifties in good health and a related stem cell transplant donor.

In this sample, this clone turned up a few times. V usage is TRBV18 and J usage is TRBJ2-3, with a weak D call TRBD2 (6 bases). V was clipped by 3 bases and J by 6 bases, with 13 bases between them. Germline CDR1 KGHSH, CDR2 LQKENI. The CDR3 runs to 14 residues. The CDR3 is CASSPYGGSDTQYF. As DNA, the CDR3 is TGTGCCAGCTCACCCTACGGGGGATCGGATACGCAGTATTTT.

This clone was observed at least ten times. The chain uses TRBV10-3 and TRBJ1-1, with 8 bases aligning to TRBD1. The CDR3 runs 18 residues. With 0 bases clipped from V and 1 base from J, the junction kept 10 bases outside the gene matches. Germline lookup yields CDR1 ENHRY and CDR2 SYGVKD. The CDR3 loop reads CAISESYIRGHENTEAFF. The DNA for the CDR3 is TGTGCCATCAGTGAGTCGTATATCAGGGGGCATGAGAACACTGAAGCTTTCTTT.

This clone was recorded at least ten times. The rearrangement links TRBV4-1 to TRBJ1-1, with 9 bases lining up with TRBD1. The germline V gene encodes CDR1 MGHRA and CDR2 YSYEKL. The J segment lost 0 bases and the V segment lost 6 bases, leaving 8 bases of the junction unmatched. The CDR3 runs 16 residues. In nucleotides, the CDR3 is TGCGCCAGCAGGTTACAGGGGGCGAACCTGAACACTGAAGCTTTCTTT. It specifies CASRLQGANLNTEAFF.

This clone was seen repeatedly, ten times or more. The gene calls are TRBV19 and TRBJ2-1; D may be TRBD2 (5 bases). The ends were cut back, 3 bases at V and 3 bases at J, with 15 bases in the middle. This CDR3 spans 16 amino acids. Germline assignment: CDR1 LNHDA and CDR2 SQIVND (reference sequence). CDR3 DNA: TGTGCCAGTAGTATGGGGTTAGAGGGCTTCTACAATGAGCAGTTCTTC. The encoded protein is CASSMGLEGFYNEQFF.

Many counts were recorded for this clone. The chain carries TRBV5-4 and TRBJ2-3; 14 bases match TRBD2. The junction had 4 bases not matched to a gene; V was cut back by 5 bases and J by 5 bases. CDR1 is SGHNT and CDR2 is YYREEE in the germline V gene (reference sequence). The CDR3 extends over 15 amino acids. CDR3 DNA sequence: TGTGCCAGCAGATCCGGGACTAGCGGGAGAGATACGCAGTATTTT. It is translated as CASRSGTSGRDTQYF.

This clone was seen many times. V gene TRBV6-5 combines with J gene TRBJ2-1; 8 nucleotides agree with TRBD1. Germline CDR1 is MNHEY and CDR2 is SVGAGI. The CDR3 contains 14 residues. Trimming removed 6 bases from V and 6 bases from J; junction bases left unmatched: 7. CDR3 nucleotide sequence: TGTGCCAGCAGCCTAACCGGGACAGGCAATGAGCAGTTCTTC. It encodes CASSLTGTGNEQFF.

This clone was seen many times. The chain couples TRBV7-2 to TRBJ2-7, with TRBD1 identical over 10 bases. The ends lost 5 bases at V and 9 bases at J; junction bases unmatched: 13. The CDR3 is 15 amino acids. Per germline, CDR1 SGHTA and CDR2 FQGNSA. The CDR3: CASSVSGTGVPRQYF. The CDR3 DNA is TGTGCCAGCAGCGTAAGCGGGACAGGGGTTCCTCGGCAGTACTTC.

This clone was seen repeatedly, ten times or more. This sequence joins TRBV5-1 and TRBJ2-7, with TRBD1 identical over 9 bases. Germline V gene data show CDR1 as SGHRS and CDR2 as YFSETQ. This CDR3 contains 15 residues. V trimming: 4 bases; J trimming: 5 bases; junction bases outside the gene matches: 10. This CDR3 is CASSSGTGGSHEQYF. DNA for the CDR3: TGCGCCAGCAGCAGTGGTACAGGGGGCTCGCACGAGCAGTACTTC.

At least ten counts were recorded for this clone. The CDR3 here is CASSSHTGPAGNTQYF. CDR3 DNA: TGTGCCAGCAGCTCTCATACAGGGCCGGCCGGGAATACGCAGTATTTT. The V gene is TRBV6-9, the J gene TRBJ2-3, with D possibly being TRBD1 (6 bases). The CDR3 loop spans 16 amino acids. Germline-derived CDR1 and CDR2 are MNHGY and SVAAGI. V was clipped by 6 bases and J by 7 bases, with 23 bases between them.

There are many counts of this clone. The chain couples TRBV7-8 to TRBJ2-7; 10 bases line up with TRBD1. V was clipped by 6 bases and J by 3 bases; unmatched bases: 2. The CDR3 spans 13 residues. Germline CDR1 is SGHVS and CDR2 is FQNEAQ. The DNA of the CDR3 is TGTGCCAGCAGGACAGGGGGCGGCTACGAGCAGTACTTC. The encoded protein is CASRTGGGYEQYF.